The rows below give T cell receptor beta chains drawn from one sample of a study of CD4 and CD8 cells across lung adenocarcinoma regions. Each CDR3 protein gets one entry after TCRdb re-called the PCR reads with MiXCR. Among 8,400 or so distinct CDR3 sequences listed, over 45% were seen once. Sequencing was carried out using CD4+ T cells from the margin of a lung tumor. The receptor source for this set is a female donor with lung adenocarcinoma. The CD4 and CD8 labels of this study may be unreliable. Both conserved end residues are part of each CDR3. The order of the fields is V gene, J gene, clone size, D gene, CDR3 DNA, CDR3 protein. The D gene is left open where the match is weak. Some rows have no size entry. The others give once, few or many, or a class for an expanded clone.

TRBV6-1	TRBJ2-5	few	TRBD1	TGTGCCAGCAGCCCCACAGGGGGTGGAGAGACCCAGTACTTC	CASSPTGGGETQYF
TRBV4-1	TRBJ2-1	-	-	TGCGCCAGCAGCCTCCGACTAGACTCCTACAATGAGCAGTTCTTC	CASSLRLDSYNEQFF
TRBV6-5	TRBJ2-1	medium-sized	-	TGTGCCAGCACCCGGGCAGGGAGTTACAATGAGCAGTTCTTC	CASTRAGSYNEQFF
TRBV6-5	TRBJ1-2	-	TRBD1	TGTGCCAGCATTAGGGACAGGGGTAGTGCCTACACCTTC	CASIRDRGSAYTF
TRBV12-3/TRBV12-4	TRBJ1-1	few	-	TGTGCCAGCAGTTCCAGGATCATGAACACTGAAGCTTTCTTT	CASSSRIMNTEAFF
TRBV10-3	TRBJ2-1	few	-	TGTGCCATCATGGGGGCGGGCCTAAGCTCCTACAATGAGCAGTTCTTC	CAIMGAGLSSYNEQFF
TRBV27	TRBJ1-2	few	-	TGTGCCAGCAGTTTATCTGGGGTTCAGAGTGGCTACACCTTC	CASSLSGVQSGYTF
TRBV12-3/TRBV12-4	TRBJ2-5	many	-	TGTGCCAGCAGTACCACGAGGGAGCAGTACTTC	CASSTTREQYF
TRBV6-5	TRBJ1-6	-	-	TGTGCCAGCAGTTACTCGAGTATGGGGCCTGGGGATTCACCCCTCCACTTT	CASSYSSMGPGDSPLHF
TRBV6-1	TRBJ1-5	many	TRBD1	TGTGCCAGCAGTGGGGAATGGGGACAGGGGGGCAATCAGCCCCAGCATTTT	CASSGEWGQGGNQPQHF
TRBV27	TRBJ2-7	-	-	TGTGCCGGGGGGTTCGGGGGCCGTGGCAAAGATACGCAGTACTTC	CAGGFGGRGKDTQYF
TRBV11-1	TRBJ2-4	-	TRBD1	TGTCCCAGCAGCCTAGGGACAGGCAACATTCAGTACTTC	CPSSLGTGNIQYF
TRBV10-3	TRBJ2-3	-	TRBD1	TGTGCCATCAGTGGCGACAGGGCGGCAGATACGCAGTATTTT	CAISGDRAADTQYF
TRBV27	TRBJ2-3	-	TRBD1	TGTGCCAGCAGATTTAAGGGGACAGGCGTCAAAGACACGCAGTATTTT	CASRFKGTGVKDTQYF
TRBV27	TRBJ1-1	-	-	TGTGCCAGCAGTTTAACCCTGAACACTGAAGCTTTCTTT	CASSLTLNTEAFF
TRBV30	TRBJ2-1	-	-	TGTGCCTGGAGTTCTCTGGCCTCGGGGGAGCAGTTCTTC	CAWSSLASGEQFF
TRBV7-2	TRBJ1-3	few	TRBD1	TGTGCCAGCAGCTACACAGGGGGCGCGGAAAACACCATATATTTT	CASSYTGGAENTIYF
TRBV6-1	TRBJ2-4	medium-sized	-	TGTGCCAGCAGTGACGGGGGGACAGTCGGCATTCAGTACTTC	CASSDGGTVGIQYF
TRBV20-1	TRBJ2-5	-	-	TGCAGTGCTAGAGATCTTAGCCAGGTTCGAGAGACCCAGTACTTC	CSARDLSQVRETQYF
TRBV6-1	TRBJ1-5	-	TRBD1	TGTGCCAGCAGACCGGGACAGGTTAGCAATCAGCCCCAGCATTTT	CASRPGQVSNQPQHF
TRBV4-1	TRBJ2-2	few	TRBD2	TGCGCCAGCAGCCTGTCTCCGGGACTAGCGGGAGGGGACACCGGGGAGCTGTTTTTT	CASSLSPGLAGGDTGELFF
TRBV27	TRBJ2-3	-	TRBD2	TGTGCCAGCAGTCACAAGCCCATGGGGGGCAGCGGGAGAGTAAATACGCAGTATTTT	CASSHKPMGGSGRVNTQYF
TRBV6-1	TRBJ2-3	once	-	TGTGCCGGCACGGGGATGTGGTTCACAAACACGCAGTACTTT	CAGTGMWFTNTQYF
TRBV6-1	TRBJ2-4	-	TRBD2	TGTGCCAGCAGTGCCTCTCGAAACCTAGCGGGAGGGCCCAAAAACATGCAGTACTTT	CASSASRNLAGGPKNMQYF
TRBV27	TRBJ2-7	-	TRBD2	TGTGCCAGCAGATCCTCCCTAGCGGGAGGGACCTACGAGCAGTACTTC	CASRSSLAGGTYEQYF
TRBV6-5	TRBJ2-5	-	-	TGTGCCAGCAGTTACTCGAGGGAAGGTCAAGAGACCCAGTACTTC	CASSYSREGQETQYF
TRBV4-2	TRBJ2-7	-	-	TGTGCCAGCAGCCAGCCATCGGGGACGGGCTTCTACGAGCAGTACTTC	CASSQPSGTGFYEQYF
TRBV5-1	TRBJ2-2	-	-	TGCGCCAGCAGCTCAAACACCGGGGAGCTGTTTTTT	CASSSNTGELFF
TRBV6-1	TRBJ1-2	-	TRBD1	TGTGCCAGCAGTGTCCAGACAGGGGCCTCCTATGGCTACACCTTC	CASSVQTGASYGYTF
TRBV6-1	TRBJ2-7	few	-	TGTGCCAGCAGTGACAGGTACCGAGTGTACTTC	CASSDRYRVYF
TRBV4-1	TRBJ2-3	-	-	TGCGCCAGCAGCCCGGGCGCGGGACTAGGGGGCGGAGACCCAGATACCCAGTATTTC	CASSPGAGLGGGDPDTQYF
TRBV27	TRBJ2-3	-	-	TGTGCCAGGGGCCCTCGGGGTAAAAACACTCAGTATTTT	CARGPRGKNTQYF
TRBV7-2	TRBJ2-1	-	-	TGTGCCAGCAGCTTTCGAAATGACAATGAGCAGTTCTTC	CASSFRNDNEQFF
TRBV6-1	TRBJ2-1	medium-sized	TRBD1	TGTGCCAGCAGAAACAGGGGGTTTCTGGGCAATGAGCAGTTCTTC	CASRNRGFLGNEQFF
TRBV7-2	TRBJ2-1	medium-sized	TRBD2	TGTGCCAGCACCCCACCAGCGGGAGGGCCCAATGAGCAGTTCTTC	CASTPPAGGPNEQFF
TRBV7-2	TRBJ2-3	-	-	TGTGCCAGCAGCTTAGACAGCGGAGGCACAGATACGCAGTATTTT	CASSLDSGGTDTQYF
TRBV6-1	TRBJ1-4	many	-	TGTGCCAGCAAGGGGTCAACTGAAAAACTGTTTTTT	CASKGSTEKLFF
TRBV4-2	TRBJ2-7	-	TRBD1	TGTGCCAGCAGCCAAGTACGGGGGACAGGGCGGGACAATGAGCAGTACTTC	CASSQVRGTGRDNEQYF
TRBV7-3	TRBJ2-5	-	TRBD1	TGTGCCAGCAGCCCTAGGGGTGGACAGGGGGGTTTAGGGACCCAGTACTTC	CASSPRGGQGGLGTQYF
TRBV11-1	TRBJ2-7	-	-	TGTGCCAGCAGCTTCGACAGGATTTACGAGCAGTACTTC	CASSFDRIYEQYF
TRBV10-1	TRBJ2-7	few	-	TGCGCCAGCAGTGGAGAAAACTTCTACGAGCAGTACTTC	CASSGENFYEQYF
TRBV6-1	TRBJ2-5	medium-sized	TRBD2	TGTGCCAGCAGTGAAGCATGTCGGGGTACTTTTAGGGTCCCTAGCGGGAATCCTCATGAGACCCAGTACTTC	CASSEACRGTFRVPSGNPHETQYF
TRBV5-1	TRBJ2-1	-	TRBD2	TGCGCCAACAGCTTGGTTGCGGGAGACGTCAATGAGCAGTTCTTC	CANSLVAGDVNEQFF